A single TCR beta chain is shown here with its context. Its antigen is unknown. This entry belongs to a study of T-cell memory formation after mild COVID-19. As for the study in general: TCR clusters were mostly donor specific.

Germline values: CDR1 MNHEY, CDR2 SVGEGT. Trimming cost V 6 bases and J 2 bases; bases outside gene matches: 19. The CDR3 has 19 amino acids. TCRdb reanalysed the 5' RACE reads using MiXCR and keeps one entry per CDR3 protein. The sample comprises about 130,000 distinct CDR3 sequences, approximately 5.9% of which are singletons, and roughly 2% rests with the top ten. The study, taken as a whole, reports: Detection of some responders pre-infection suggested pre-existing cross-reactive memory T cells participated. Researchers report contracting CD4+ clones mostly in CM and EM, with CD8+ clones in EMRA.

The rearrangement links TRBV6-2 or TRBV6-3 to TRBJ2-1; 7 bases map to TRBD1. This clonotype was sampled from an adult woman who had mild COVID-19 (a few samples of this study predate the infection). Cell type and time point are not known. The sample taken for sequencing was PBMCs or a T cell subset sorted from them (not recorded which). CDR3: CASSYAQRTGPSTYNEQFF. CDR3 bases: TGTGCCAGCAGCTATGCCCAGCGGACAGGCCCCTCAACCTACAATGAGCAGTTCTTC.